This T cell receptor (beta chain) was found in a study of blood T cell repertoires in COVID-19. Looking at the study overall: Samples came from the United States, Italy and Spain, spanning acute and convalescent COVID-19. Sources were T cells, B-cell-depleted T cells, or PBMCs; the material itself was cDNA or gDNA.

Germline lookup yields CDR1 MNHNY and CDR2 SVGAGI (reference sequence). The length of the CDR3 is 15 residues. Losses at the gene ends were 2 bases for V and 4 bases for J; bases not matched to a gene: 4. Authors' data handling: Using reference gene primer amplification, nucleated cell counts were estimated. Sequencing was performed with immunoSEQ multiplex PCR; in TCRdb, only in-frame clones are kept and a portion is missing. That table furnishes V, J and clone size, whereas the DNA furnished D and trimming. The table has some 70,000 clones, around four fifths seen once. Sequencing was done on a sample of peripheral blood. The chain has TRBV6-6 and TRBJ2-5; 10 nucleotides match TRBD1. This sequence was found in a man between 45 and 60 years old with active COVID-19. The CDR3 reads CASSYGGQGRETQYF. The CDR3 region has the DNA TGTGCCAGCAGTTACGGGGGACAGGGGAGAGAGACCCAGTACTTC.